Presented here are 24 T cell receptor beta chains from one specimen sequenced in a study of T cell responses to AZD1222 COVID-19 vaccine. The assay was immunoSEQ multiplex PCR, and TCRdb's table has in-frame clones only and misses some. This sample has some 150,000 clones; 88% occur once, and the top ten carry 5.4%. Material: peripheral blood, obtained 28 days after the second dose of the MenACWY control vaccine. Receptor source: an adult who received the MenACWY meningococcal vaccine as a control.

This clone was seen at least ten times. V and J are TRBV20-1 and TRBJ2-7, with D uncertain. The CDR3 sequence is 15 residues long. The germline gives CDR1 DFQATT, CDR2 SNEGSKA (reference sequence). V lost 3 bases, J lost 2 bases, and 17 bases lay in between. As DNA, the CDR3 is TGCAGTGCTAGTTCCCCCGTAGACAAAGCCTACGAGCAGTACTTC. Residues: CSASSPVDKAYEQYF.

The chain links TRBV4-3 to TRBJ1-3; maybe TRBD1 (6 bases). Germline V gene data show CDR1 as LGHNA and CDR2 as YSLEER. This CDR3 is 16 amino acids long. V dropped 4 bases and J dropped 2 bases, with 15 bases sitting between them. CDR3 amino acids: CASSPDSGATGNTIYF. CDR3 nucleotide sequence: TGCGCCAGCAGCCCCGATTCAGGGGCCACTGGAAACACCATATATTTT.

This chain joins TRBV3-1 (or the pseudogene TRBV3-2) and TRBJ1-6; D gene unclear. CDR1 and CDR2 from the germline V gene are LGHDT and YNNKEL (reference sequence). V was cut by 0 bases and J by 10 bases, with 16 bases left in between. There are 16 residues in the CDR3. This CDR3 reads CASSQERPQRTSPLHF. As DNA, the CDR3 is TGTGCCAGCAGCCAAGAGAGGCCCCAACGGACCTCACCCCTCCACTTT.

The chain has TRBV14 and TRBJ2-7; D is perhaps TRBD1 (6 bases). The CDR3 extends over 16 amino acids. Trimming left V 1 base short and J 2 bases short, with 15 bases between. Germline CDR1 is SGHDN and CDR2 is FVKESK. The CDR3 is CASSQGWVRGPYEQYF. CDR3 coding DNA: TGTGCCAGCAGCCAAGGGTGGGTCAGGGGTCCCTACGAGCAGTACTTC.

V and J are TRBV28 and TRBJ2-1, with TRBD2 matching 12 bases. With 5 bases clipped from V and 2 bases from J, the junction kept 13 bases outside the gene matches. This CDR3 region has 19 residues. The V gene's germline CDR1 is MDHEN and CDR2 SYDVKM. The CDR3 DNA follows: TGTGCCAGCAGTGGGGTCGGGACTAGCGGGCCGGCAACCTACAATGAGCAGTTCTTC. Translated, it gives CASSGVGTSGPATYNEQFF.

The rearrangement uses TRBV19 and TRBJ2-5; D perhaps matches TRBD2 (5 bases). V lost 3 bases to trimming and J lost 7 bases, with 15 bases between them. This CDR3 contains 14 residues. From germline, CDR1 is LNHDA and CDR2 SQIVND (reference sequence). CDR3 sequence reads: CASSISGTAGTQYF. The CDR3 region has the DNA TGTGCCAGTAGTATCTCGGGCACGGCGGGGACCCAGTACTTC.

The V call is TRBV28, the J call TRBJ1-1, with D possibly being TRBD1 (5 bases). The CDR3 spans 16 residues. V was pared by 5 bases and J by 5 bases, with 21 bases between. Germline lookup yields CDR1 MDHEN and CDR2 SYDVKM. The chain's CDR3 is CASSAPWGGGITEAFF. CDR3 in DNA: TGTGCCAGCAGTGCCCCATGGGGTGGGGGGATTACTGAAGCTTTCTTT.

In the case of this clone: A much larger clone is a single base away; this may be a read error. This sequence joins TRBV13 and TRBJ2-3, with D perhaps TRBD1 (5 bases). The CDR3 consists of 14 residues. Germline CDR1 reads PRHDT; CDR2 reads FYEKMQ (reference sequence). V lost 0 bases and J 1 base, leaving 5 bases between the germline ends. As DNA, the CDR3 is TGTGCCAGCAGCTTAGGACAGGGCACAGATACGCAGTATTTT. It is translated as CASSLGQGTDTQYF.

The CDR3 protein is CASSLGIGTFTNEKLFF. The CDR3, as DNA: TGCGCCAGCAGCTTGGGGATCGGGACGTTCACTAATGAAAAACTGTTTTTT. The rearrangement uses TRBV5-1 and TRBJ1-4; D might be TRBD1 (5 bases). The V end was cut by 0 bases, the J end by 2 bases, with 14 bases between. CDR3 size: 17 residues. CDR1 and CDR2 from the germline V gene are SGHRS and YFSETQ.

V and J are TRBV15 and TRBJ1-1, with 12 bases matching TRBD1. CDR1 LNHNV and CDR2 YYDKDF come from the germline V gene (reference sequence). This CDR3 is built from 16 residues. Trimming at V came to 3 bases and at J to 1 base, leaving 3 bases not matched to a gene. The chain's CDR3 is CATSRGQGAGNTEAFF. CDR3 nucleotides: TGTGCCACCAGCAGGGGACAGGGGGCGGGGAACACTGAAGCTTTCTTT.

The V and J genes are TRBV6-2 or TRBV6-3 and TRBJ1-2; D unclear. The CDR3 extends over 15 amino acids. V gave up 2 bases and J gave up 0 bases, with 10 bases separating them. Germline V gene data show CDR1 as MNHEY and CDR2 as SVGEGT. Here the CDR3 DNA reads TGTGCCAGCAGTTACCGGGTCCCTCCTAACTATGGCTACACCTTC. This sequence encodes CASSYRVPPNYGYTF.

The rearrangement links TRBV7-2 to TRBJ1-5, with TRBD1 matching over 8 bases. Looked up from germline, CDR1 is SGHTA and CDR2 is FQGNSA. The CDR3 covers 16 residues. J gave up 0 bases and V 5 bases, and 6 bases lay outside the gene matches. The CDR3 protein is CASSPQGAYSNQPQHF. The CDR3 DNA follows: TGTGCCAGCAGCCCGCAGGGGGCCTATAGCAATCAGCCCCAGCATTTT.

The chain couples TRBV15 to TRBJ2-5; 9 bases are shared with TRBD1. Germline V gene sequence: CDR1 LNHNV, CDR2 YYDKDF (reference sequence). V gave up 5 bases and J gave up 4 bases; unmatched junction bases: 8. CDR3 length: 15 residues. The CDR3 coding sequence is TGTGCCACCAGCCTTCGGACAGGGGTAGCAGAGACCCAGTACTTC. This gives the protein CATSLRTGVAETQYF.

The chain combines TRBV3-1 (or the pseudogene TRBV3-2) with TRBJ2-1, with D tentatively TRBD1 (5 bases). V lost 4 bases and J 7 bases, leaving 17 bases between the germline ends. Germline V gene lookup returns CDR1 LGHDT and CDR2 YNNKEL (reference sequence). The CDR3 loop spans 15 amino acids. The CDR3 spells CASSLVLNYRNEQFF. Here the CDR3 DNA reads TGTGCCAGCAGCCTCGTCCTCAACTACAGGAATGAGCAGTTCTTC.

Only one count was recorded for this clone. The CDR3 here is CASSLDPRGQYGYTF. The CDR3, as DNA: TGTGCCAGCAGCTTGGATCCACGGGGGCAGTATGGCTACACCTTC. This chain uses TRBV5-6 with TRBJ1-2; maybe TRBD1 (6 bases). CDR3 length equals 15 residues. CDR1 is SGHDT and CDR2 is YYEEEE in the germline V gene. The V and J ends lost 0 bases and 5 bases respectively, with 14 bases between them.

This chain joins TRBV11-2 and TRBJ1-2; TRBD1 agrees at 11 bases. The CDR3 covers 15 residues. Germline V CDR1 and CDR2: SGHAT, FQNNGV. V lost 5 bases to trimming and J lost 4 bases; unmatched junction nucleotides: 6. This CDR3 is CASSPRTGGIYGYTF. DNA of the CDR3: TGTGCCAGCAGCCCCCGGACAGGGGGCATCTATGGCTACACCTTC.

The genes are TRBV9 and TRBJ1-2; D ambiguous. Between the trimmed V and J ends, which lost 3 bases and 8 bases, there was a span of 17 bases. CDR3 size: 14 residues. Germline V gene sequence: CDR1 SGDLS, CDR2 YYNGEE. The CDR3 loop reads CASSEVQVEGGYTF. The CDR3 DNA is TGTGCCAGCAGCGAGGTTCAGGTAGAGGGAGGCTACACCTTC.

The rearrangement links TRBV6-1 to TRBJ2-7, with 9 bases lining up with TRBD1. V was clipped by 0 bases and J by 2 bases; unmatched bases: 11. The germline V gene has CDR1 MNHNS and CDR2 SASEGT. The CDR3 is 18 amino acids. The CDR3 DNA reads TGTGCCAGCAGTGAAGCACGGCTCTGGACAGGGGAACCCTACGAGCAGTACTTC. It is translated as CASSEARLWTGEPYEQYF.

The V gene is TRBV19, the J gene TRBJ1-6, with D unresolved. Germline values: CDR1 LNHDA, CDR2 SQIVND (reference sequence). Trimming stripped 3 bases from V and 8 bases from J, with 17 bases between. The CDR3 consists of 16 residues. CDR3 sequence: CASSMSQGRGDSPLHF. In DNA, the CDR3 is TGTGCCAGTAGTATGTCTCAAGGGCGCGGGGATTCACCCCTCCACTTT.

The chain has TRBV30 and TRBJ1-2, with D uncertain. The CDR3 extends over 13 amino acids. CDR1 is GTSNPN and CDR2 is SVGIG in the germline V gene (reference sequence). Trimming left V 5 bases short and J 4 bases short, with 14 bases between. This chain's CDR3 is CAWGVRRGYGYTF. The CDR3 bases are TGTGCCTGGGGGGTCAGAAGAGGCTATGGCTACACCTTC.

The chain joins TRBV11-3 to TRBJ2-1; TRBD2 might be the D (6 bases). The V end was cut by 0 bases, the J end by 3 bases, with 12 bases between. Per the germline V gene, CDR1 is SGHNT and CDR2 is YENEEA. CDR3 length equals 16 residues. This CDR3 is CASSLERGWGYNEQFF. CDR3 bases: TGTGCCAGCAGCTTAGAACGGGGGTGGGGCTACAATGAGCAGTTCTTC.

The chain recombines TRBV6-1 with TRBJ2-1, with D uncertain. Germline-derived CDR1 and CDR2 are MNHNS and SASEGT. The CDR3 is made up of 15 amino acids. V dropped 1 base and J dropped 1 base, with 8 bases sitting between them. CDR3 nucleotides: TGTGCCAGCAGTGAAGAACGTACATCCTACAATGAGCAGTTCTTC. Protein: CASSEERTSYNEQFF.

The V and J genes are TRBV7-2 and TRBJ1-3; D call uncertain. The CDR3 totals 14 residues. Germline values: CDR1 SGHTA, CDR2 FQGNSA. V dropped 5 bases and J dropped 4 bases, with 12 bases sitting between them. The CDR3 coding sequence is TGTGCCAGCAGCGCAGCGGGGAACGGAAACACCATATATTTT. Protein sequence: CASSAAGNGNTIYF. Together with reference TRBV7-2 and TRBJ1-3, the CDR3 gives the full variable domain: GAGVSQSPSNKVTEKGKDVELRCDPISGHTALYWYRQSLGQGLEFLIYFQGNSAPDKSGLPSDRFSAERTGGSVSTLTIQRTQQEDSAVYLCASSAAGNGNTIYFGEGSWLTVV.

DNA for the CDR3: TGTGCCAGCAGCTTGGGAGGGTCGGGTATCGCTTCACCCCTCCACTTT. It specifies CASSLGGSGIASPLHF. The chain couples TRBV5-6 to TRBJ1-6; D is ambiguous. V lost 0 bases, J lost 9 bases, and 16 bases lay in between. The length of the CDR3 is 16 residues. Looked up from germline, CDR1 is SGHDT and CDR2 is YYEEEE.